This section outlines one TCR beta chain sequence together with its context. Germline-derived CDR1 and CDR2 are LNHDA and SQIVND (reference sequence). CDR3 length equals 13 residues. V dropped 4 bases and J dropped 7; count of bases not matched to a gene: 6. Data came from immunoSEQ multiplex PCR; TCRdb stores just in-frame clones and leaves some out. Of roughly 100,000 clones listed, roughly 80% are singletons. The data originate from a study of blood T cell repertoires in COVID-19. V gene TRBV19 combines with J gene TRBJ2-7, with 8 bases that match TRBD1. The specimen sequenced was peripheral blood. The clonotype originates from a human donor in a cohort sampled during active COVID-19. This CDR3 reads CASSTDRVGEQYF. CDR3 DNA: TGTGCCAGTAGTACGGACAGGGTTGGGGAGCAGTACTTC.